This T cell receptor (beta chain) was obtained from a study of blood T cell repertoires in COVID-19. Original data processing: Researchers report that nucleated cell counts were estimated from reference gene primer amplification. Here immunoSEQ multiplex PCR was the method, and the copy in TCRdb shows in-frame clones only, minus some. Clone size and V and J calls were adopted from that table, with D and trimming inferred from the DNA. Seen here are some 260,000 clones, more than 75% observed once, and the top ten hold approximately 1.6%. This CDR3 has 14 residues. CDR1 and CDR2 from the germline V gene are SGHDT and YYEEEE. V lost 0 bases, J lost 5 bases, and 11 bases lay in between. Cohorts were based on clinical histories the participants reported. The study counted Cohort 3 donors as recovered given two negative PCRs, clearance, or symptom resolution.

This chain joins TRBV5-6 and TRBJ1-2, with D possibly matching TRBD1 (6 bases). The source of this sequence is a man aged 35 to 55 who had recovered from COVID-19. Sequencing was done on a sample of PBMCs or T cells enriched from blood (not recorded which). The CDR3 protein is CASSLAGGLYGYTF. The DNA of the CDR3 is TGTGCCAGCAGCTTGGCTGGGGGCCTTTATGGCTACACCTTC.